The next 18 T cell receptor beta chains were all read from a single sample in a study of cytomegalovirus exposure and HLA in healthy donors. Generated by immunoSEQ multiplex PCR, the TCRdb table keeps only in-frame clones and is missing some. The profile shows 150,000 to 160,000 clones, 75% to 90% of them singletons. Sequences were obtained from PBMCs. The receptors shown here come from a man between 18 and 35 years old in good health and CMV-seropositive.

V gene TRBV19 combines with J gene TRBJ2-2, with a tentative D call TRBD1 (6 bases). V was clipped by 6 bases and J by 4 bases, with 15 bases between them. From germline, CDR1 is LNHDA and CDR2 SQIVND (reference sequence). The CDR3 is made up of 15 amino acids. CDR3 DNA: TGTGCCAGTAGATGGACAGCCTTGGGCACCGGGGAGCTGTTTTTT. It specifies CASRWTALGTGELFF. Full variable domain (outside the CDR3, taken from reference TRBV19 and TRBJ2-2): DGGITQSPKYLFRKEGQNVTLSCEQNLNHDAMYWYRQDPGQGLRLIYYSQIVNDFQKGDIAEGYSVSREKKESFPLTVTSAQKNPTAFYLCASRWTALGTGELFFGEGSRLTVL.

The chain carries TRBV2 and TRBJ1-1; D remains unclear. In germline, CDR1 is SNHLY, CDR2 FYNNEI. The CDR3 runs to 14 residues. V lost 7 bases to trimming and J lost 0 bases, with 12 bases between them. Here the CDR3 reads CASIRQALNTEAFF. CDR3 DNA sequence: TGTGCCAGCATAAGGCAGGCCCTGAACACTGAAGCTTTCTTT. Looking up the rest from reference TRBV2 and TRBJ1-1 gives the full variable domain: EPEVTQTPSHQVTQMGQEVILRCVPISNHLYFYWYRQILGQKVEFLVSFYNNEISEKSEIFDDQFSVERPDGSNFTLKIRSTKLEDSAMYFCASIRQALNTEAFFGQGTRLTVV.

This chain uses TRBV6-1 with TRBJ2-3, with TRBD1 matching 11 bases. Germline CDR1 and CDR2: MNHNS and SASEGT. V shed 4 bases, J shed 4 bases, and the junction held 1 base outside the gene matches. The CDR3 has 14 residues. The CDR3 sequence: CASSGTGGADTQYF. The CDR3 DNA reads as TGTGCCAGCAGTGGGACAGGGGGCGCAGATACGCAGTATTTT.

This chain joins TRBV27 and TRBJ1-2; perhaps TRBD1 as D (5 bases). Trimming removed 0 bases from V and 4 bases from J, with 12 bases in between. CDR1 MNHEY and CDR2 SMNVEV come from the germline V gene (reference sequence). CDR3 length equals 15 residues. The CDR3 region has the DNA TGTGCCAGCAGTTTATCGATTGACAGTCCCTATGGCTACACCTTC. Translation: CASSLSIDSPYGYTF.

As concerns this clone: Relative to the germline gene, one junction end is altered; a read error may explain this. This rearrangement joins TRBV29-1 to TRBJ2-7, with D perhaps TRBD1 (6 bases). Germline loops: CDR1 SQVTM, CDR2 ANQGSEA. This CDR3 spans 14 amino acids. CDR3 DNA sequence: TGCAGCGTCCTCACGGACAGTCCCCGCTACGGGCAGTACTTC. Protein: CSVLTDSPRYGQYF.

The rearrangement uses TRBV11-1 and TRBJ2-3; D is uncertain. CDR1 is SGHAT, CDR2 FQDESV, per germline (reference sequence). This CDR3 is built from 13 residues. Trimming pared 10 bases from V and 0 bases from J, leaving 11 bases between. The CDR3 loop reads CATRISSTDTQYF. DNA of the CDR3: TGTGCCACGAGGATTTCTAGCACAGATACGCAGTATTTT.

This clone was counted a few times. J is TRBJ1-5 and V is TRBV6-1; 10 bases align to TRBD1. CDR1 MNHNS and CDR2 SASEGT come from the germline V gene. Losses at the gene ends were 4 bases for V and 3 bases for J; bases not matched to a gene: 6. This CDR3 spans 16 amino acids. CDR3: CASSAHGTGDNQPQHF. The CDR3 region has the DNA TGTGCCAGCAGTGCCCACGGGACAGGGGACAATCAGCCCCAGCATTTT.

This chain uses TRBV15 with TRBJ1-2; tentatively, D is TRBD1 (6 bases). Between the trimmed V and J ends, which lost 0 bases and 7 bases, there was a span of 18 bases. The CDR3 sequence is 16 residues long. In germline, CDR1 is LNHNV, CDR2 YYDKDF (reference sequence). The CDR3 spells CATSRDWGGRRSGYTF. The CDR3 DNA follows: TGTGCCACCAGCAGAGATTGGGGGGGCCGTCGGAGTGGCTACACCTTC.

The rearrangement uses TRBV30 and TRBJ2-7; possible D gene TRBD2, 6 bases. Germline V lookup: CDR1 GTSNPN, CDR2 SVGIG (reference sequence). This CDR3 region has 14 residues. V lost 1 base, J lost 0 bases, and 10 bases lay in between. The chain's CDR3 is CAWSAGGYSYEQYF. CDR3 DNA: TGTGCCTGGAGTGCCGGGGGATACTCCTACGAGCAGTACTTC. Combining the CDR3 with reference TRBV30 and TRBJ2-7 gives the whole variable domain SQTIHQWPATLVQPVGSPLSLECTVEGTSNPNLYWYRQAAGRGLQLLFYSVGIGQISSEVPQNLSASRPQDRQFILSSKKLLLSDSGFYLCAWSAGGYSYEQYFGPGTRLTVT.

J is TRBJ2-7 and V is TRBV10-2, with a weak D call TRBD1 (6 bases). From germline, CDR1 is WSHSY and CDR2 SAAADI. The CDR3 consists of 13 residues. V was shortened by 8 bases and J by 5 bases, with 16 bases between the two germline ends. CDR3 DNA: TGCGCCAGCCTCGGCGCAGGGGTCCACGAGCAGTACTTC. Protein product: CASLGAGVHEQYF.

The V gene is TRBV6-5, the J gene TRBJ2-1, with 11 bases identical to TRBD2. This CDR3 is 15 amino acids long. CDR1 is MNHEY, CDR2 SVGAGI, per germline. J lost 8 bases, V lost 7 bases, and 10 bases had no gene match. The CDR3 spells CASIKTSGVVYEQFF. As DNA, the CDR3 is TGTGCCAGCATTAAGACTAGCGGGGTCGTGTATGAGCAGTTCTTC.

This sequence joins TRBV7-2 and TRBJ2-1, with TRBD1 matching over 7 bases. The CDR3 runs to 15 residues. CDR1 and CDR2 (germline): SGHTA, FQGNSA. V shed 0 bases, J shed 8 bases, and the junction held 7 bases outside the gene matches. CDR3 bases: TGTGCCAGCAGCTTAGCGGGACAGAGGAGACATGAGCAGTTCTTC. Its protein is CASSLAGQRRHEQFF.

The chain couples TRBV9 to TRBJ2-7; maybe TRBD1 (5 bases). The CDR3 is made up of 14 amino acids. Deletions cut 4 bases from V and 0 bases from J, with 11 bases between. Germline V gene sequence: CDR1 SGDLS, CDR2 YYNGEE. DNA for the CDR3: TGTGCCAGCAGCTCATACGACAGCTCCTACGAGCAGTACTTC. It specifies CASSSYDSSYEQYF.

The J gene is TRBJ2-2, the V gene TRBV7-6; 7 bases are a match to TRBD2. Looked up from germline, CDR1 is SGHVS and CDR2 is FNYEAQ. CDR3 length equals 15 residues. V gave up 0 bases and J gave up 4 bases; unmatched junction bases: 2. The CDR3 DNA is TGTGCCAGCAGCTTAGCGGGAGGGCCCACCGGGGAGCTGTTTTTT. It codes for CASSLAGGPTGELFF.

The rearrangement links TRBV7-9 to TRBJ2-1; perhaps TRBD2 as D (6 bases). Germline V CDR1 and CDR2: SEHNR, FQNEAQ (reference sequence). The CDR3 sequence is 12 residues long. Trimming took off 2 bases at V and 12 bases at J, with 11 bases between the two ends. The CDR3 region is CASSLIQGGQFF. CDR3 DNA: TGTGCCAGCAGCTTAATTCAGGGAGGGCAGTTCTTC. The full variable domain, with the rest looked up from reference TRBV7-9 and TRBJ2-1, is DTGVSQNPRHKITKRGQNVTFRCDPISEHNRLYWYRQTLGQGPEFLTYFQNEAQLEKSRLLSDRFSAERPKGSFSTLEIQRTEQGDSAMYLCASSLIQGGQFFGPGTRLTVL.

This clone has a handful of counts. V gene TRBV6-6 combines with J gene TRBJ2-2, with 7 positions matching TRBD2. Germline CDR1 MNHNY, CDR2 SVGAGI (reference sequence). Trimming removed 6 bases from V and 5 bases from J; junction bases left unmatched: 6. The CDR3 runs 14 residues. The CDR3 protein is CASSSGARTGELFF. As DNA, the CDR3 is TGTGCCAGCAGCAGCGGGGCGAGGACCGGGGAGCTGTTTTTT.

The chain uses TRBV4-1 and TRBJ2-7; a possible D gene is TRBD1 (5 bases). In germline, CDR1 is MGHRA, CDR2 YSYEKL. The CDR3 covers 16 residues. V was shortened by 1 base and J by 0 bases, with 13 bases between the two germline ends. Written as DNA, the CDR3 is TGCGCCAGCAGCCAAGGTGGGGCCCGAGGCTCCTACGAGCAGTACTTC. This codes for CASSQGGARGSYEQYF.

This clone occurred a few times. The rearrangement links TRBV27 to TRBJ2-7; 7 positions agree with TRBD1. CDR1 MNHEY and CDR2 SMNVEV come from the germline V gene (reference sequence). Germline trimming cut 1 base from V and 3 bases from J; bases unmatched to any gene: 3. The CDR3 totals 14 residues. The CDR3 nucleotides read TGTGCCAGCAGTTTATGGGCAGGGGGCTACGAGCAGTACTTC. It codes for CASSLWAGGYEQYF.